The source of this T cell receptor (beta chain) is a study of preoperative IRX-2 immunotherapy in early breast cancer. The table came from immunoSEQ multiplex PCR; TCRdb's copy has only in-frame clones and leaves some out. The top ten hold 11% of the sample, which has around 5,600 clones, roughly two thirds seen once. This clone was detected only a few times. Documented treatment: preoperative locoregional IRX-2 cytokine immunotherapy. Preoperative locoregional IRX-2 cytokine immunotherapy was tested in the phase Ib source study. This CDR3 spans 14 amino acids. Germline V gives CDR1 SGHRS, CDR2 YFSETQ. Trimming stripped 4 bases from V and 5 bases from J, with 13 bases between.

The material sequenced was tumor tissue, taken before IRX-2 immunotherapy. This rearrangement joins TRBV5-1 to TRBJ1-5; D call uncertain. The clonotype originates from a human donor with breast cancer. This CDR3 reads CASSPDPGDQPQHF. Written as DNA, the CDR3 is TGCGCCAGCAGCCCCGATCCCGGGGATCAGCCCCAGCATTTT.